The rows below give T cell receptor beta chains drawn from one sample of a study of OX40 agonist ivuxolimab in advanced cancers. Method: immunoSEQ multiplex PCR; TCRdb's copy keeps in-frame clones and lacks some. The table lists 57,000 or so clones, over 90% of them singletons. The specimen was CD4+ or CD8+ T cells sorted from blood, collected in a trial of the OX40 agonist ivuxolimab. These receptors originate from an adult with an advanced solid tumor such as melanoma, head and neck, liver or kidney cancer. Each CDR3 is given with its conserved first and last residue. D genes are given only for firm matches. Clone size is not always given. Where it is, it says once, few, many or a class for expanded clones.

j_call,clone_size,d_call,v_call,cdr3_aa,cdr3_nt
TRBJ1-2,-,TRBD1,TRBV7-9,CASSLVGWDRSVGYTF,TGTGCCAGCAGCTTAGTAGGGTGGGACAGGTCGGTCGGCTACACCTTC
TRBJ1-4,-,-,TRBV13,CASSLLFGGRDEKLFF,TGTGCCAGCAGCCTCCTATTCGGGGGTAGAGATGAAAAACTGTTTTTT
TRBJ2-7,-,TRBD1,TRBV19,CASSIVFPHNPPRDRQPYEQYF,TGTGCCAGTAGTATAGTATTTCCCCATAACCCTCCTCGGGACAGGCAACCCTACGAGCAGTACTTC
TRBJ2-7,-,-,TRBV19,CASSIGTGPYEQYF,TGTGCCAGTAGTATCGGGACGGGACCCTACGAGCAGTACTTC
TRBJ1-1,-,-,TRBV27,CASSLWGNTEAFF,TGTGCCAGCAGTTTATGGGGGAACACTGAAGCTTTCTTT
TRBJ1-5,-,-,TRBV5-8,CASNPATGSNQPQHF,TGTGCCAGCAACCCTGCAACAGGGAGCAATCAGCCCCAGCATTTT
TRBJ1-3,-,-,TRBV28,CASSLNSPNSGNTIYF,TGTGCCAGCAGTTTGAACAGCCCAAACTCTGGAAACACCATATATTTT
TRBJ2-5,-,-,TRBV7-8,CASSPSSGTQYF,TGTGCCAGCAGCCCCTCGTCGGGGACCCAGTACTTC
TRBJ2-7,-,TRBD2,TRBV4-3,CASSPPTSGSYEQYF,TGCGCCAGCAGCCCACCGACTAGCGGGAGCTACGAGCAGTACTTC
TRBJ2-1,-,-,TRBV10-1,CASSESMTYSEQFF,TGCGCCAGCAGTGAGTCGATGACCTACAGTGAGCAGTTCTTC
TRBJ2-7,medium-sized,TRBD2,TRBV7-2,CASSLAGTSEPRWFYEQYF,TGTGCCAGCAGCTTAGCCGGGACTAGTGAACCCCGTTGGTTCTACGAGCAGTACTTC
TRBJ2-1,-,TRBD2,TRBV19,CASNPHERGSYNEQFF,TGTGCCAGTAACCCACATGAGCGGGGGTCCTACAATGAGCAGTTCTTC
TRBJ2-4,-,-,TRBV7-7,CASSAPLQVQNIQYF,TGTGCCAGCAGCGCCCCGTTACAGGTTCAAAACATTCAGTACTTC
TRBJ2-7,-,TRBD1,TRBV28,CASSSNSGQGYYEQYF,TGTGCCAGCAGCTCTAATTCGGGACAGGGATATTACGAGCAGTACTTC
TRBJ2-1,-,-,TRBV20-1,CSASGENEQFF,TGCAGTGCTTCAGGGGAAAATGAGCAGTTCTTC
TRBJ2-7,-,-,TRBV6-5,CASSYPFVEGSYEQYF,TGTGCCAGCAGTTACCCCTTTGTTGAAGGATCCTACGAGCAGTACTTC
TRBJ2-5,-,TRBD2,TRBV6-1,CASSVLAGALQETQYF,TGTGCCAGCAGTGTACTAGCGGGAGCCCTCCAAGAGACCCAGTACTTC
TRBJ1-5,-,-,TRBV9,CASSVGGGWNQPQHF,TGTGCCAGCAGCGTAGGAGGGGGATGGAATCAGCCCCAGCATTTT
TRBJ1-1,-,-,TRBV5-8,CASKIRGSGEAFF,TGTGCCAGCAAGATCAGGGGATCGGGTGAAGCTTTCTTT
TRBJ2-1,once,TRBD2,TRBV6-5,CASSYSAGTTYNEQFF,TGTGCCAGCAGTTACTCCGCCGGGACTACTTACAATGAGCAGTTCTTC
TRBJ1-5,-,-,TRBV14,CASSQFVNQPQHF,TGTGCCAGCAGCCAATTTGTAAATCAGCCCCAGCATTTT
TRBJ1-4,-,-,TRBV6-4,CASSDSTRLANEKLFF,TGTGCCAGCAGTGACTCGACCCGGCTCGCTAATGAAAAACTGTTTTTT
TRBJ1-1,-,TRBD1,TRBV2,CASSESSTGGFTEAFF,TGTGCCAGCAGTGAATCCTCGACAGGGGGATTCACTGAAGCTTTCTTT
TRBJ2-3,-,TRBD2,TRBV28,CASSAASGATDTQYF,TGTGCCAGCAGTGCAGCTAGCGGGGCCACAGATACGCAGTATTTT
TRBJ1-2,-,-,TRBV30,CAWGKGVAGGYTF,TGTGCCTGGGGGAAAGGGGTTGCTGGTGGCTACACCTTC
TRBJ2-1,-,-,TRBV27,CASSWSGYNEQFF,TGTGCCAGCAGTTGGAGCGGATACAATGAGCAGTTCTTC
TRBJ2-7,-,TRBD2,TRBV11-2,CASSPGGYYEQYF,TGTGCCAGCAGCCCCGGGGGGTACTACGAGCAGTACTTC
TRBJ1-5,once,-,TRBV30,CAWSPMGDQPQHF,TGTGCCTGGAGCCCCATGGGGGATCAGCCCCAGCATTTT
TRBJ1-1,-,TRBD1,TRBV28,CASSLTGTGYTEAFF,TGTGCCAGCAGCCTTACCGGGACAGGGTACACTGAAGCTTTCTTT
TRBJ2-1,-,TRBD2,TRBV27,CASSLGLVWNEQFF,TGTGCCAGCAGTTTGGGACTAGTGTGGAATGAGCAGTTCTTC
TRBJ1-1,-,TRBD1,TRBV9,CASSNRTGGTEAFF,TGTGCCAGCAGCAACCGGACAGGGGGCACTGAAGCTTTCTTT
TRBJ2-1,-,-,TRBV4-3,CASSQVTSLVREYNEQFF,TGCGCCAGCAGCCAAGTAACGTCCCTGGTGAGGGAATACAATGAGCAGTTCTTC
TRBJ2-3,-,-,TRBV6-5,CASSYSRLGQGDTQYF,TGTGCCAGCAGTTACTCCAGACTCGGGCAGGGGGATACGCAGTATTTT
TRBJ1-1,-,-,TRBV4-1,CASSQEEGAEAFF,TGCGCCAGCAGCCAAGAGGAGGGCGCTGAAGCTTTCTTT
TRBJ2-1,once,-,TRBV5-1,CASSWTGNEQFF,TGCGCCAGCAGCTGGACGGGCAATGAGCAGTTCTTC
TRBJ1-5,-,-,TRBV19,CASSNRRENQPQHF,TGTGCCAGTAGTAACCGACGGGAAAATCAGCCCCAGCATTTT
TRBJ2-7,-,-,TRBV4-1,CASSQGPGTYEQYF,TGCGCCAGCAGCCAAGGTCCAGGGACCTACGAGCAGTACTTC
TRBJ2-3,-,TRBD2,TRBV7-8,CASNQPGLSTDTQYF,TGTGCCAGCAACCAACCGGGACTAAGCACAGATACGCAGTATTTT
TRBJ1-1,-,-,TRBV4-3,CASSQEEGLGGTEAFF,TGCGCCAGCAGCCAAGAGGAGGGATTAGGGGGAACTGAAGCTTTCTTT
TRBJ2-6,-,-,TRBV2,CASERASGANVLTF,TGTGCCAGCGAAAGGGCTTCTGGGGCCAACGTCCTGACTTTC
TRBJ2-3,few,-,TRBV28,CASSYEGTTGSDTQYF,TGTGCCAGCAGTTATGAGGGGACAACAGGCTCAGATACGCAGTATTTT
TRBJ1-3,-,-,TRBV5-5,CASSQRTVGNTIYF,TGTGCCAGCAGCCAGAGGACGGTCGGAAACACCATATATTTT
TRBJ2-1,-,-,TRBV7-8,CASSPRPPASSYNEQFF,TGTGCCAGCAGCCCCAGGCCCCCGGCCAGCTCCTACAATGAGCAGTTCTTC
TRBJ1-1,-,-,TRBV7-9,CASSPIYSGREAFF,TGTGCCAGCAGCCCCATTTACTCGGGCCGTGAAGCTTTCTTT
TRBJ1-1,-,-,TRBV7-9,CATKILGRMNTEAFF,TGTGCCACCAAGATTTTGGGCCGGATGAACACTGAAGCTTTCTTT
TRBJ1-5,-,-,TRBV28,CASSSIEGFSQPQHF,TGTGCCAGCAGTTCCATTGAAGGATTTTCGCAGCCCCAGCATTTT
TRBJ2-1,-,TRBD2,TRBV27,CASSLPGTSGVYNEQFF,TGTGCCAGCAGTTTACCCGGGACTAGCGGAGTTTACAATGAGCAGTTCTTC
TRBJ2-1,-,-,TRBV28,CASSYTDYNEQFF,TGTGCCAGCAGTTATACGGACTACAATGAGCAGTTCTTC